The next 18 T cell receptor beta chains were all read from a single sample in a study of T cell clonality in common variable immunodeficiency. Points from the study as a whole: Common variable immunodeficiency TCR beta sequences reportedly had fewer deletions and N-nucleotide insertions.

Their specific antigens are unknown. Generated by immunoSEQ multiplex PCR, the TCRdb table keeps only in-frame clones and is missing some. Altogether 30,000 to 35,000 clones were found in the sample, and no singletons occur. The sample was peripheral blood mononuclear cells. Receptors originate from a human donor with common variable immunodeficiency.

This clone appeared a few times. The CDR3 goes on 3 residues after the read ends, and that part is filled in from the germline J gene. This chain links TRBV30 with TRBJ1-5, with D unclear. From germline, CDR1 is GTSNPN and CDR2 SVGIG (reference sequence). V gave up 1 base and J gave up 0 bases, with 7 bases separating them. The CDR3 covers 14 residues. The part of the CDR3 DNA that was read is TGTGCCTGGAGTGGCGCGAATAGCAATCAGCCC. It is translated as CAWSGANSNQP. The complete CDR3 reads CAWSGANSNQPQHF.

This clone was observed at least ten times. CDR3 in amino acids: CSARDHGGGASYEQYF. The sequenced CDR3 bases are TGCAGTGCTAGAGACCACGGGGGAGGGGCCTCCTACGAG. This chain links TRBV20-1 with TRBJ2-7; 7 bases are shared with TRBD2. The missing CDR3 end, 3 residues past where the read stops, is filled in from the germline J gene. With V trimmed by 0 bases and J by 0 bases, 8 bases remained unmatched. Germline assignment: CDR1 DFQATT and CDR2 SNEGSKA (reference sequence). This CDR3 has 16 amino acids.

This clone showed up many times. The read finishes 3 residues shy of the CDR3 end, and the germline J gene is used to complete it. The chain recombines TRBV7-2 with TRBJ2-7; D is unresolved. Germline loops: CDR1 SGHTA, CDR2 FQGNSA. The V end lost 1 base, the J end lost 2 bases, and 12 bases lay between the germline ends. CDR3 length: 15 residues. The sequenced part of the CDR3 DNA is TGTGCCAGCAGCTTAGGACCAGGCCCCACCTACGAG. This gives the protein CASSLGPGPTYE. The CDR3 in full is CASSLGPGPTYEQYF.

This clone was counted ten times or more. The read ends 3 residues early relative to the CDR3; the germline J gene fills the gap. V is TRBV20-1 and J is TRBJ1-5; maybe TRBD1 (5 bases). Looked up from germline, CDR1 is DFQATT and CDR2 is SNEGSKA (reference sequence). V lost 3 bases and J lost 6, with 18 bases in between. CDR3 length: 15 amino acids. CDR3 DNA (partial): TGCAGTGCTAGGAAGCAGGGTTGGTATAGTCAGCCC. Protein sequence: CSARKQGWYSQP. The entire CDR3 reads CSARKQGWYSQPQHF.

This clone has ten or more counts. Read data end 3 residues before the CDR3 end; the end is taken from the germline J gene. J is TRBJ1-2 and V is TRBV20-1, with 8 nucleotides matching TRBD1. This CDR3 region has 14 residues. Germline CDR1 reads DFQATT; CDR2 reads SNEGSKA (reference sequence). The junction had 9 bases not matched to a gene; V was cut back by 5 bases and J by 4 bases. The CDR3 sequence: CSAEDRESLYGYTF. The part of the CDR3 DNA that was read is TGCAGTGCTGAGGACAGGGAGAGTCTCTATGGC.

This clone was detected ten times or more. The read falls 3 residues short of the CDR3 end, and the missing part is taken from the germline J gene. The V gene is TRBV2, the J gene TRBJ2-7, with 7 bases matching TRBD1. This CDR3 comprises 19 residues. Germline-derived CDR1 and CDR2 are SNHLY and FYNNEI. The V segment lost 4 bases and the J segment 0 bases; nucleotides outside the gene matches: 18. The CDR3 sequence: CASSGKIGGVEISSYEQYF. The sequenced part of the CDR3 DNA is TGTGCCAGCAGTGGCAAGATAGGGGGCGTTGAAATTAGCTCCTACGAG.

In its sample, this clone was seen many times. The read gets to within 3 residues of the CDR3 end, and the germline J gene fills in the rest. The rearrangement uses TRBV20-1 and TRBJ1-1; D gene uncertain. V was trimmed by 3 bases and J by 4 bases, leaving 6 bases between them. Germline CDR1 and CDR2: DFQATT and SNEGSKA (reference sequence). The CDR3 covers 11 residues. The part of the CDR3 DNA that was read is TGCAGTGCTAGCACTAGCACTGAA. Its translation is CSASTSTE. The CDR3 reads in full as CSASTSTEAFF.

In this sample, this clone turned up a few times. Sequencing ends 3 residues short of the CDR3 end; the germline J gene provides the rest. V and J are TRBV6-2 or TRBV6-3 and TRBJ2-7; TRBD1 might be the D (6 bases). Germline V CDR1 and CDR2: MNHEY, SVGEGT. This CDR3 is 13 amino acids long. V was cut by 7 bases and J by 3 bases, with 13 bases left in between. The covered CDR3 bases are TGTGCCAGCACTACAGGGTATTACTACGAG. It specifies CASTTGYYYE. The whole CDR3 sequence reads CASTTGYYYEQYF.

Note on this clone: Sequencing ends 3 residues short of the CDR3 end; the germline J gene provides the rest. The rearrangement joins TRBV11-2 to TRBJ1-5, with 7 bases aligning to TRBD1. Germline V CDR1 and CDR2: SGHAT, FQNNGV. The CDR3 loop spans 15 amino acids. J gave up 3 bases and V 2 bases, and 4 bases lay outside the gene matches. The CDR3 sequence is CASSLLTGYNQPQHF. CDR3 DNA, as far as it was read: TGTGCCAGCAGCTTACTGACAGGGTACAATCAGCCC.

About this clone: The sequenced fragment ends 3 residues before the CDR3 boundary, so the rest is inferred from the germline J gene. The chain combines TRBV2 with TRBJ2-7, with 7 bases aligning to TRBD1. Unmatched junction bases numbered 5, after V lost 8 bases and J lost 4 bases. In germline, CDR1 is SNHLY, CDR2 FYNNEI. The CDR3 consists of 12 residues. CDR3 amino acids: CASLDRRYEQYF. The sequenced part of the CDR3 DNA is TGTGCCAGCTTGGACAGGAGATACGAG.

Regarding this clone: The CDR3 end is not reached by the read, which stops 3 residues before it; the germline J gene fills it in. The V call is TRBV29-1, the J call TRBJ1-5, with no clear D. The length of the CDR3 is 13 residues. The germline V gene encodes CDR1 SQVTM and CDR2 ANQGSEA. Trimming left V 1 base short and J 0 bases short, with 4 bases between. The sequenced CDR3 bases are TGCAGCGTTGAAGTCGGTAGCAATCAGCCC. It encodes CSVEVGSNQP. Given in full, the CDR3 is CSVEVGSNQPQHF.

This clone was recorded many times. The sequenced part of the CDR3 DNA is TGTGCCAGCAGCCACCCCGGGTCGGCTTCTGGC. The encoded protein is CASSHPGSASG. The whole CDR3 protein is CASSHPGSASGYTF. The J gene is TRBJ1-2, the V gene TRBV14, with D unresolved. Read coverage stops 3 residues before the CDR3 terminus; the germline J gene supplies the remainder. The CDR3 covers 14 residues. Germline loops: CDR1 SGHDN, CDR2 FVKESK. V lost 3 bases to trimming and J lost 7 bases, with 15 bases between them.

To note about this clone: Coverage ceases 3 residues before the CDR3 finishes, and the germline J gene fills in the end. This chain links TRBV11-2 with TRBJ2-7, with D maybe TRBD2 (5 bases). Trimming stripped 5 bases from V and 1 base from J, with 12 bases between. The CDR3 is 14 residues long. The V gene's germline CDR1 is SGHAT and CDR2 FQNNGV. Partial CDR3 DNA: TGTGCCAGCAGCCCTACCCGGACTTCCTACGAG. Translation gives CASSPTRTSYE. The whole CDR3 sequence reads CASSPTRTSYEQYF.

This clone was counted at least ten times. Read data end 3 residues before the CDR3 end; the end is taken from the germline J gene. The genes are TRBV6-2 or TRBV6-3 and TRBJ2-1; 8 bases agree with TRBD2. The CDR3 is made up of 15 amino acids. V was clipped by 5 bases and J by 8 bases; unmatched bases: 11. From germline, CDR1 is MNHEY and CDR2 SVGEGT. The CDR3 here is CASSPGLGDVHEQFF. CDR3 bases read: TGTGCCAGCAGTCCGGGACTAGGGGATGTGCATGAG.

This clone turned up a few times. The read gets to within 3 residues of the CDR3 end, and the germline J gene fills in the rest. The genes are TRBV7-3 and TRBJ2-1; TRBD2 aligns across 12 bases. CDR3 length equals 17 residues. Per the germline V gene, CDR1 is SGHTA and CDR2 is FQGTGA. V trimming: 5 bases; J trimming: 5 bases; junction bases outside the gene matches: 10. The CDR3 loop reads CASSLSGGTSGHNEQFF. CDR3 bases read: TGTGCCAGCAGCCTATCGGGCGGGACTAGCGGGCACAATGAG.

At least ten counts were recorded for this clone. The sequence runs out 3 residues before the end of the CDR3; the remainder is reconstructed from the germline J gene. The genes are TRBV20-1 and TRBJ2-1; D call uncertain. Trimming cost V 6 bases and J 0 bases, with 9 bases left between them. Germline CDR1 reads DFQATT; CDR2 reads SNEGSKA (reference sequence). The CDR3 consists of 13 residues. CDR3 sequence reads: CSATLSSYNEQFF. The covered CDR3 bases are TGCAGTGCCACATTAAGCTCCTACAATGAG.

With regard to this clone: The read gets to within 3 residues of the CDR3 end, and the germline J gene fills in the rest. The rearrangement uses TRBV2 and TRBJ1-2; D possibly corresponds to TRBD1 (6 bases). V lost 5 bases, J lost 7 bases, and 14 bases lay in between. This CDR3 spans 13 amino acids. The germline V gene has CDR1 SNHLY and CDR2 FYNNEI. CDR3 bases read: TGTGCCAGCAGTACCAACAGGGATAGTGGC. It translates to CASSTNRDSG. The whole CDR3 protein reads CASSTNRDSGYTF.

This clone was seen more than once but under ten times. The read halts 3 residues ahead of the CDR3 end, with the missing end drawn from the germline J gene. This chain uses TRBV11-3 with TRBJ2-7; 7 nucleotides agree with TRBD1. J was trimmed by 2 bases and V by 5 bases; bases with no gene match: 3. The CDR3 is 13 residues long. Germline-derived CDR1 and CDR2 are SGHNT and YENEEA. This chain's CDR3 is CASSKQGTYEQYF. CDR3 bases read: TGTGCCAGCAGCAAACAGGGGACCTACGAG.